The TCR beta chain described here comes from a study of blood T cell repertoires in COVID-19. Study background: Nucleic acid was either cDNA or gDNA, and it came from T cells, B-cell-depleted T cells, or PBMCs.

The authors' processing: Nucleated cell number was recorded as an estimate derived from reference gene primer amplification. TCRdb's table, derived via immunoSEQ multiplex PCR, lists solely in-frame clones and lacks some. V and J calls and clone size are as listed in that table; D and trimming were resolved from the DNA. The sample contains roughly 110,000 clones, 76% of which appear only once. What was sequenced was peripheral blood. The sequence was obtained from a man older than 75 with COVID-19, enrolled during active disease.

CDR3 residues: CASIHFGGGPRDEQFF. The CDR3 coding sequence is TGTGCCAGCATCCACTTCGGGGGAGGGCCTAGAGATGAGCAGTTCTTC. The V call is TRBV21-1, the J call TRBJ2-1; no DNA check was done on the table's D call, TRBD2. TRBV21-1 constitutes a pseudogene. This CDR3 has 16 residues.